Only a few counts were recorded for the clone carrying this TCR beta chain. These data are taken from a study of regulatory T cells in long-lasting Graves disease. The time point is: newly diagnosed GD, antithyroid drugs for less than 3 months. RNA from PBMCs was the source of the TCR library. The CDR3 is 13 amino acids. Germline assignment: CDR1 SGHNT and CDR2 YYREEE (reference sequence). With 3 bases removed from V and 5 bases from J, the gap between germline ends came to 11 bases. For TCR beta, libraries came from iRepertoire HTBI primers and Arm-PCR of CDR3 regions. TCRdb called the multiplex PCR reads again in MiXCR, with one record for every CDR3 protein. The table has hundreds of thousands of distinct CDR3 sequences, roughly 15% seen once. These data were likewise used in another study, on T cells in Graves' hyperthyroidism and ophthalmopathy. That source notes: Before onset, by a median of approximately 5.9 months, the model predicted ophthalmopathy.

This sequence was found in a woman between 25 and 40 years old with Graves disease. The sequencing here drew on peripheral blood mononuclear cells (PBMCs), taken at new diagnosis, from a patient treated with antithyroid drugs. V and J are TRBV5-4 and TRBJ2-5; the D is unclear. This CDR3 is CASSSGDLETQYF. CDR3 DNA: TGTGCCAGCAGCTCTGGGGATTTGGAGACCCAGTACTTC. Full variable domain (remainder filled in from reference TRBV5-4 and TRBJ2-5): ETGVTQSPTHLIKTRGQQVTLRCSSQSGHNTVSWYQQALGQGPQFIFQYYREEENGRGNFPPRFSGLQFPNYSSELNVNALELDDSALYLCASSSGDLETQYFGPGTRLLVL.